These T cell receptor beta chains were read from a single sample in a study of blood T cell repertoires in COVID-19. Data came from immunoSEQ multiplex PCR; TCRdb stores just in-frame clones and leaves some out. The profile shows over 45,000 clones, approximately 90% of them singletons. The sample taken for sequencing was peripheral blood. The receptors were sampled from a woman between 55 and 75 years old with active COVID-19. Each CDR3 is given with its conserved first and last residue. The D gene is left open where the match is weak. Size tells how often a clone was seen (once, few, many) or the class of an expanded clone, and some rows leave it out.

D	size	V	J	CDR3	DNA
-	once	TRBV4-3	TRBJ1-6	CASSEGPDNSPLHF	TGCGCCAGCAGCGAGGGCCCGGATAATTCACCCCTCCACTTT
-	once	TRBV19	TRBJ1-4	CASMGAAAGAEKLFF	TGTGCCAGTATGGGGGCTGCGGCCGGTGCCGAAAAACTGTTTTTT
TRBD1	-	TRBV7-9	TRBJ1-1	CASSRDRDRNTEAFF	TGTGCCAGCAGCCGGGACAGGGATCGGAACACTGAAGCTTTCTTT
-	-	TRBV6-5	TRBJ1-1	CASGRGPNTEAFF	TGTGCCAGCGGCCGAGGCCCGAACACTGAAGCTTTCTTT
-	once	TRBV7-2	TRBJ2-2	CASSLVRTGELFF	TGTGCCAGCAGCTTAGTGAGGACCGGGGAGCTGTTTTTT
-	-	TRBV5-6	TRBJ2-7	CASSLGSQGLLFYEQYF	TGTGCCAGCAGCTTGGGAAGTCAGGGACTTCTTTTTTACGAGCAGTACTTC
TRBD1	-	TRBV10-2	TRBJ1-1	CASSEGRQGAFLAEAFF	TGCGCCAGCAGTGAGGGCCGACAGGGGGCTTTCTTAGCTGAAGCTTTCTTT
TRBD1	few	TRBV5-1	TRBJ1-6	CASSLWDRPNNSPLHF	TGCGCCAGCAGCTTGTGGGACAGGCCCAATAATTCACCCCTCCACTTT
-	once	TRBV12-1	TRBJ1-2	CASSFEGEYGYTF	TGTGCCAGCAGCTTTGAGGGAGAATATGGCTACACCTTC
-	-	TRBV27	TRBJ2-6	CASSLLDSSGANVLTF	TGTGCCAGCAGTTTATTAGACAGCTCTGGGGCCAACGTCCTGACTTTC
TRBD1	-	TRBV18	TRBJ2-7	CASSPRGQGEYEQYF	TGTGCCAGCTCGCCTCGGGGACAGGGGGAATACGAGCAGTACTTC
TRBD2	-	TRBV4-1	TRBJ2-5	CASSQRRLAGQETQYF	TGCGCCAGCAGCCAACGAAGACTAGCGGGGCAAGAGACCCAGTACTTC
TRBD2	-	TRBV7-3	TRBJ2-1	CASSSPGRGSEQFF	TGTGCCAGCAGCTCCCCCGGGAGGGGGTCTGAGCAGTTCTTC
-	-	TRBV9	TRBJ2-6	CASSATGTGANVLTF	TGTGCCAGCAGCGCCACAGGAACTGGGGCCAACGTCCTGACTTTC
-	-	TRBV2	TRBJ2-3	CATHRGTTSTDTQYF	TGTGCCACTCACAGGGGGACTACTAGCACAGATACGCAGTATTTT
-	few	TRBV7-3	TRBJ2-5	CASSLSAEETQYF	TGTGCCAGCAGCTTATCGGCGGAAGAGACCCAGTACTTC
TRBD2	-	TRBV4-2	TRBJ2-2	CASSGASGAVGELFF	TGTGCCAGCAGCGGGGCTAGCGGGGCGGTCGGGGAGCTGTTTTTT
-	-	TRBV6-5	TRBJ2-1	CASSTRGSSYNEQFF	TGTGCCAGCAGTACCCGGGGAAGCTCCTACAATGAGCAGTTCTTC
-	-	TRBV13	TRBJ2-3	CASSFALALDTQYF	TGTGCCAGCAGCTTCGCCCTAGCGTTAGATACGCAGTATTTT
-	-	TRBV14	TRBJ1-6	CASSQGARSATLHF	TGTGCCAGCAGCCAAGGGGCCCGATCCGCGACCCTCCACTTT
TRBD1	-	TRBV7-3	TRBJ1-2	CASSQQGAFGYTF	TGTGCCAGCAGTCAACAGGGGGCCTTTGGCTACACCTTC
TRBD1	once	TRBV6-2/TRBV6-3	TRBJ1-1	CASSYCRTGDLGIPMNTEAFF	TGTGCCAGCAGTTACTGTCGGACAGGGGACCTAGGGATACCGATGAACACTGAAGCTTTCTTT
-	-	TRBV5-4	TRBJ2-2	CASSSTGELFF	TGTGCCAGCAGCTCGACCGGGGAGCTGTTTTTT
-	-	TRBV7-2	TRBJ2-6	CASSLDRARAGANVLTF	TGTGCCAGCAGCTTAGACAGGGCCAGAGCTGGGGCCAACGTCCTGACTTTC
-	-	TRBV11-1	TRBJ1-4	CASSLGGLSEKLFF	TGTGCCAGCAGCTTAGGGGGGCTCTCGGAAAAACTGTTTTTT
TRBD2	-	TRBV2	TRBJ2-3	CASRETSGGLLGDTQYF	TGTGCCAGCAGGGAGACTAGCGGGGGCCTCCTAGGGGATACGCAGTATTTT
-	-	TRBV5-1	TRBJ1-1	CASSLTGLNTEAFF	TGCGCCAGCAGCTTGACAGGGTTGAACACTGAAGCTTTCTTT
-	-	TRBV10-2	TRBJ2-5	CASSDPAVETQYF	TGCGCCAGCAGTGATCCAGCGGTAGAGACCCAGTACTTC
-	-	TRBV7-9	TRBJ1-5	CASSFLNQPQHF	TGTGCCAGCAGCTTCCTAAATCAGCCCCAGCATTTT
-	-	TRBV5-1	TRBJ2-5	CASCIQGGETQYF	TGCGCCAGCTGCATACAGGGTGGAGAGACCCAGTACTTC
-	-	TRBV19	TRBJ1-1	CASSIDLVNTEAFF	TGTGCCAGTAGTATAGATCTAGTGAACACTGAAGCTTTCTTT
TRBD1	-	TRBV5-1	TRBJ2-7	CASSLGQGSGEQYF	TGCGCCAGCAGCCTGGGACAGGGGTCGGGCGAGCAGTACTTC
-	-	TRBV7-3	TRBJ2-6	CASSASGANVLTF	TGTGCCAGCAGCGCTAGTGGGGCCAACGTCCTGACTTTC
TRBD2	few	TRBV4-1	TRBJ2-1	CASSHTSGGRNEQFF	TGCGCCAGCAGCCACACTAGCGGGGGAAGGAATGAGCAGTTCTTC
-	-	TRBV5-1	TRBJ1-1	CASSLATGPSTEAFF	TGCGCCAGCAGCTTGGCAACGGGTCCTTCCACTGAAGCTTTCTTT
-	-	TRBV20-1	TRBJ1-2	CSASLVQGYTF	TGCAGTGCTAGTCTGGTACAGGGCTACACCTTC
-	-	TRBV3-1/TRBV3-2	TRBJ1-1	CASSQDIQLEAFF	TGTGCCAGCAGCCAAGATATACAGCTTGAAGCTTTCTTT
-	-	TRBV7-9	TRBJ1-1	CASSWSQGNMNTEAFF	TGTGCCAGCAGCTGGTCGCAGGGGAACATGAACACTGAAGCTTTCTTT
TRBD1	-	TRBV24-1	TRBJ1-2	CATSEGQNYGYTF	TGTGCCACCAGTGAGGGACAGAACTATGGCTACACCTTC
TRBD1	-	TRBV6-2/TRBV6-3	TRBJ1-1	CASSDRTGGRVNTEAFF	TGTGCCAGCAGTGACCGGACAGGGGGAAGGGTGAACACTGAAGCTTTCTTT
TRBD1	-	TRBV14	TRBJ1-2	CASSQGQTGTAQDGYTF	TGTGCCAGCAGCCAAGGGCAAACCGGGACAGCTCAGGATGGCTACACCTTC
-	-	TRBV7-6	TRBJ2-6	CASSFLTGPGANVLTF	TGTGCCAGCAGCTTTTTGACAGGTCCAGGGGCCAACGTCCTGACTTTC
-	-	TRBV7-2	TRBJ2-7	CASSLGLPGGEQYF	TGTGCCAGCAGCTTAGGGCTACCCGGAGGGGAGCAGTACTTC
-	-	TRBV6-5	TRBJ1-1	CASSYQRDTEAFF	TGTGCCAGCAGTTATCAACGGGACACTGAAGCTTTCTTT
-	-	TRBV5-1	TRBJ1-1	CASSPQQNMNTEAFF	TGCGCCAGCAGCCCCCAACAGAACATGAACACTGAAGCTTTCTTT
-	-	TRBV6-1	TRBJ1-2	CASSDEGGKAYGYTF	TGTGCCAGCAGTGATGAGGGAGGGAAGGCCTATGGCTACACCTTC
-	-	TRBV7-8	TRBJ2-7	CASSPSPTSGQYF	TGTGCCAGCAGCCCATCCCCTACCTCTGGGCAGTACTTC
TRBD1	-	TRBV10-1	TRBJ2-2	CASSIEQGGNTGELFF	TGCGCCAGCAGTATTGAACAGGGGGGAAACACCGGGGAGCTGTTTTTT
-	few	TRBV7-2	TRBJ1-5	CASSLRGGDGQPQHF	TGTGCCAGCAGTCTCCGTGGAGGAGACGGACAGCCCCAGCATTTT
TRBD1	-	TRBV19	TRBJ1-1	CASSIEELQGGGYTEAFF	TGTGCCAGTAGTATAGAAGAACTACAGGGGGGAGGGTACACTGAAGCTTTCTTT
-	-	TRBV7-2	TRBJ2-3	CASSSRRLDTQYF	TGTGCCAGCAGCTCTAGGCGACTAGATACGCAGTATTTT
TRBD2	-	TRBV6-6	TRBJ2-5	CASSYLLGGSGETQYF	TGTGCCAGCAGTTATCTACTCGGGGGGAGTGGAGAGACCCAGTACTTC
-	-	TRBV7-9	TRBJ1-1	CASSSREAEAFF	TGTGCCAGCAGCTCTCGCGAGGCTGAAGCTTTCTTT
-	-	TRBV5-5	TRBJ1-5	CASSLVGRGGQRQPQHF	TGTGCCAGCAGCTTGGTGGGCAGGGGAGGGCAAAGGCAGCCCCAGCATTTT
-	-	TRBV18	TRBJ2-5	CASSWTAQGETQYF	TGTGCCAGCTCGTGGACAGCCCAGGGGGAGACCCAGTACTTC